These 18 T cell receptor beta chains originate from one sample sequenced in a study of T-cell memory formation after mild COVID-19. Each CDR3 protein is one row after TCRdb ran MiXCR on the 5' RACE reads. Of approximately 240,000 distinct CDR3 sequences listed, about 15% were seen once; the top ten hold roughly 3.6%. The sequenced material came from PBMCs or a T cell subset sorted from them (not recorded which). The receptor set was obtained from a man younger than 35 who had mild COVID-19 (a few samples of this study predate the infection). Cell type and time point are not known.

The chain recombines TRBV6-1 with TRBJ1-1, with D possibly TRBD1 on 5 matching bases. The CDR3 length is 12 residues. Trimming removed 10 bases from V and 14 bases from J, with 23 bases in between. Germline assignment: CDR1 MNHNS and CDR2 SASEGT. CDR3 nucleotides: TGTGCCACTTCATTCGGGACGGTACTCTACTTCTTT. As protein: CATSFGTVLYFF.

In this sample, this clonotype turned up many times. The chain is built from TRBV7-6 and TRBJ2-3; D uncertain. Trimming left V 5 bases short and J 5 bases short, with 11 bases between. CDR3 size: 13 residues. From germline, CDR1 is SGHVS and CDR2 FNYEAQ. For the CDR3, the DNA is TGTGCCAGCAGCCCACAGATGGGAGATACGCAGTATTTT. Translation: CASSPQMGDTQYF. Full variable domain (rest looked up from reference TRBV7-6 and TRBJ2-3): GAGVSQSPRYKVTKRGQDVALRCDPISGHVSLYWYRQALGQGPEFLTYFNYEAQQDKSGLPNDRFSAERPEGSISTLTIQRTEQRDSAMYRCASSPQMGDTQYFGPGTRLTVL.

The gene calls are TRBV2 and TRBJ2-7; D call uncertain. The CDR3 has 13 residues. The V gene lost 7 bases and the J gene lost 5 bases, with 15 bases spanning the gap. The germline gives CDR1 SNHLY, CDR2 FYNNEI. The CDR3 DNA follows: TGTGCCAGCACCGATATGGTGGTGGACGAGCAGTACTTC. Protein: CASTDMVVDEQYF.

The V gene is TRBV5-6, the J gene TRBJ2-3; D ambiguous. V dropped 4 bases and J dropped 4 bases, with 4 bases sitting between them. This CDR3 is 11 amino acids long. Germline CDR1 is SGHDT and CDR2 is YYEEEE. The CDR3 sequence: CASSASDTQYF. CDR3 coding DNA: TGTGCCAGCAGCGCCTCAGATACGCAGTATTTT.

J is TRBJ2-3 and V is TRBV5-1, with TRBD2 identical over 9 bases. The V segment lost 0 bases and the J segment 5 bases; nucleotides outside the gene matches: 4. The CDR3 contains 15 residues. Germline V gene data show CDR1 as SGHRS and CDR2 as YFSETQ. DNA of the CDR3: TGCGCCAGCAGCTTGGGCGGGGGGGATGGAGATACGCAGTATTTT. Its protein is CASSLGGGDGDTQYF. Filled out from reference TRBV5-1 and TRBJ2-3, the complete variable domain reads KAGVTQTPRYLIKTRGQQVTLSCSPISGHRSVSWYQQTPGQGLQFLFEYFSETQRNKGNFPGRFSGRQFSNSRSEMNVSTLELGDSALYLCASSLGGGDGDTQYFGPGTRLTVL.

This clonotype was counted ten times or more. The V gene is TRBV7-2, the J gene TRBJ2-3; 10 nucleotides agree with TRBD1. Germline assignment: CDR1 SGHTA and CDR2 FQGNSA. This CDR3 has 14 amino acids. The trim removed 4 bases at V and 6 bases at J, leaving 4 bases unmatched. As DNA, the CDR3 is TGTGCCAGCAGCTCAGGACAGGGGGACGATACGCAGTATTTT. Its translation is CASSSGQGDDTQYF.

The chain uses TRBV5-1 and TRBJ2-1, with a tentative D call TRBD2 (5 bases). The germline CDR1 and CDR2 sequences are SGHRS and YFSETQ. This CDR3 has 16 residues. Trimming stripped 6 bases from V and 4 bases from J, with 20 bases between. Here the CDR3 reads CASTLPSGSRYNEQFF. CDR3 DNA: TGCGCCAGCACCCTCCCGTCGGGGTCTCGGTACAATGAGCAGTTCTTC.

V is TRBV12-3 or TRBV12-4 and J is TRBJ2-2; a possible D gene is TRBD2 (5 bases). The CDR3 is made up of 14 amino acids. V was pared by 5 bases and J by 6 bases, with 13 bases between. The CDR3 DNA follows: TGTGCCAGCAGTCGGACCTACGGGGCCGGGGAGCTGTTTTTT. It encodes CASSRTYGAGELFF.

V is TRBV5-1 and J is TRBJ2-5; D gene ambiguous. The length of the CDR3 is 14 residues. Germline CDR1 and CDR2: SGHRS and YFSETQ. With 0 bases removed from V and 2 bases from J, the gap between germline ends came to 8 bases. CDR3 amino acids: CASSLGEIQETQYF. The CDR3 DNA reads TGCGCCAGCAGCTTGGGCGAAATACAAGAGACCCAGTACTTC.

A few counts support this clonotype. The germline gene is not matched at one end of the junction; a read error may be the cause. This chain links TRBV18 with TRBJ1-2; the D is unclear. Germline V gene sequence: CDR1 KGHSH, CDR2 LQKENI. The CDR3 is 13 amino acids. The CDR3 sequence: CASSPSLGDPLDF. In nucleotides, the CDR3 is TGTGCCAGCTCCCCTTCTTTGGGAGACCCTCTAGACTTC.

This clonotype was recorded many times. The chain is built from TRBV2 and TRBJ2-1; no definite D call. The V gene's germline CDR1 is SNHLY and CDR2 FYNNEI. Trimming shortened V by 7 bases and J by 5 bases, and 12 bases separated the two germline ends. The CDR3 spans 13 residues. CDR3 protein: CASTTASDNEQFF. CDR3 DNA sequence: TGTGCCAGCACCACCGCCTCGGACAATGAGCAGTTCTTC.

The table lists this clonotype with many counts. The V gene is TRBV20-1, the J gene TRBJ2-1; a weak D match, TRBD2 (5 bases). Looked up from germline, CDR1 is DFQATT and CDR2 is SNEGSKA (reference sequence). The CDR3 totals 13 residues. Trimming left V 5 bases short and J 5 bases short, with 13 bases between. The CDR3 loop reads CSALEGRNNEQFF. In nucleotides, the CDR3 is TGCAGTGCTTTAGAGGGTCGTAACAATGAGCAGTTCTTC.

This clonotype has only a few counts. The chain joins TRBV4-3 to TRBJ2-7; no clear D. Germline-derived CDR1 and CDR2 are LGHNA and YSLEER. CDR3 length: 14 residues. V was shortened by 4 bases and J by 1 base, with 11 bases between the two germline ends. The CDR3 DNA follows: TGCGCCAGCAGCCCTCCTCTCGGATCCTACGAGCAGTACGTC. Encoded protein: CASSPPLGSYEQYV.

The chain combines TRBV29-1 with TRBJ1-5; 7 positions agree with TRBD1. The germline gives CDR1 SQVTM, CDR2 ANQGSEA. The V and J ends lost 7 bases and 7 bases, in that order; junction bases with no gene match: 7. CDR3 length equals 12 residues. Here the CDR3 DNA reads TGCAGCGCAGGGGGGGGGGACCAGCCCCAGCATTTT. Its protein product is CSAGGGDQPQHF.

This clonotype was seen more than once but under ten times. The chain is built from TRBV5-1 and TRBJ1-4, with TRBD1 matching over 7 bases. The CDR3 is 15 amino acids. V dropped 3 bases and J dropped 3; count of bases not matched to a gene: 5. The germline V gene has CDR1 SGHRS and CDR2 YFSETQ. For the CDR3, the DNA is TGCGCCAGCAGCTCGGGGACAGTTGCTAATGAAAAACTGTTTTTT. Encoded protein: CASSSGTVANEKLFF.

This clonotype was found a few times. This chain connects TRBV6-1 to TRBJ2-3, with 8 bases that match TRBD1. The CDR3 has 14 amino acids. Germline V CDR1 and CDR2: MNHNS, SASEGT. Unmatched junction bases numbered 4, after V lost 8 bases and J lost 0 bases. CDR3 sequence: CASVGQASTDTQYF. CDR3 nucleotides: TGTGCCAGCGTGGGACAGGCCAGCACAGATACGCAGTATTTT.

This chain's CDR3 is CASRLDRVAYEQYF. The CDR3, as DNA: TGTGCCAGCAGACTGGACAGGGTGGCCTACGAGCAGTACTTC. J is TRBJ2-7 and V is TRBV2, with TRBD1 matching over 8 bases. CDR3 size: 14 residues. Germline-derived CDR1 and CDR2 are SNHLY and FYNNEI. V dropped 6 bases and J dropped 2; count of bases not matched to a gene: 6.

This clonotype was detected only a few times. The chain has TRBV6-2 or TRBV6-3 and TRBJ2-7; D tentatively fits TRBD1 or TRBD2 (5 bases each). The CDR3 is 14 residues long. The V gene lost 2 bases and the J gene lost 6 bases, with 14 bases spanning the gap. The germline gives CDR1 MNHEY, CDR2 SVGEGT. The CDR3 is CASSYDRGGREQYF. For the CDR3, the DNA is TGTGCCAGCAGTTACGACCGGGGCGGTCGCGAGCAGTACTTC.